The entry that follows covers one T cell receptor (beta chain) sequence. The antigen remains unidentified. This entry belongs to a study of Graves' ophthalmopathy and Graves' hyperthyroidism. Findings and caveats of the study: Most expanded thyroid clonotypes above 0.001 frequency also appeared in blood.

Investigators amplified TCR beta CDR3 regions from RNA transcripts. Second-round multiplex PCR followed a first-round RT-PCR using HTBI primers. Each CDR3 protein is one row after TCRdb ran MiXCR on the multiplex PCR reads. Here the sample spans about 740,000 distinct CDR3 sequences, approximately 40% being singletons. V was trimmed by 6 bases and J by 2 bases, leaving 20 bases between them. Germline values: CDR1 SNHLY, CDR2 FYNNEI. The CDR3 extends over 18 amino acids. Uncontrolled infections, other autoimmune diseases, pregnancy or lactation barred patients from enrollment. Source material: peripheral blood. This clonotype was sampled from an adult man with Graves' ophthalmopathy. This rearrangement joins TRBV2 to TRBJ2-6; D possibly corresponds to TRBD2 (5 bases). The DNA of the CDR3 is TGTGCCAGCAGCTCACGCCCGACGGGAAGGGCTGGGGCCAACGTCCTGACTTTC. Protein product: CASSSRPTGRAGANVLTF.